The rows below give T cell receptor beta chains drawn from one sample of a study of CD4 and CD8 cells across lung adenocarcinoma regions. TCRdb reprocessed the PCR reads with MiXCR, giving one entry per CDR3 protein. The sample comprises some 8,400 distinct CDR3 sequences, around 50% of which are singletons, and less than 20% rests with the top ten. Sample: CD8+ T cells from the center of a lung tumor. The receptors come from a female donor with lung adenocarcinoma. The CD4 and CD8 labels of this study may be unreliable. The CDR3 runs from the conserved cysteine through the conserved F or W. The D gene is left open where the match is weak. Clone size is given for some rows only: seen once, a few or many times, or a class if the clone is expanded.

j_gene: TRBJ1-1; abundance: medium-sized; d_gene: .; v_gene: TRBV6-5; CDR3nt: TGTGCCAGCAGTTACTCGGCGGTTGGAATGGCTTTCTTT; CDR3aa: CASSYSAVGMAFF
j_gene: TRBJ2-5; abundance: .; d_gene: .; v_gene: TRBV10-3; CDR3nt: TGTGCAGGGCGGGGGCACATCTCCGAGACCCAGTACTTC; CDR3aa: CAGRGHISETQYF
j_gene: TRBJ1-6; abundance: many; d_gene: TRBD1; v_gene: TRBV27; CDR3nt: TGTGCCAGCAGTTTGTCGGACAGGGTTTCATCACCCCTCCACTTT; CDR3aa: CASSLSDRVSSPLHF
j_gene: TRBJ2-7; abundance: many; d_gene: .; v_gene: TRBV5-4; CDR3nt: TGTGCCAGCAGCGCTCGGACTTTCCTGTACAATGAGCAGTACTTC; CDR3aa: CASSARTFLYNEQYF
j_gene: TRBJ2-5; abundance: .; d_gene: .; v_gene: TRBV27; CDR3nt: TGTGCCAGGGGTTTAGGGACACGTGGCCAGGAGACCCAGTACTTC; CDR3aa: CARGLGTRGQETQYF
j_gene: TRBJ1-2; abundance: many; d_gene: TRBD1; v_gene: TRBV6-1; CDR3nt: TGTGCCAGCAGTCCCAGGACAGGGTGGCGCGGGAACTATGGCTACACCTTC; CDR3aa: CASSPRTGWRGNYGYTF
j_gene: TRBJ2-7; abundance: many; d_gene: .; v_gene: TRBV12-3/TRBV12-4; CDR3nt: TGTGCCAGCAGTTTAGATAGGTATGAGGGCGAGCAGTACTTC; CDR3aa: CASSLDRYEGEQYF
j_gene: TRBJ2-3; abundance: .; d_gene: .; v_gene: TRBV27; CDR3nt: TGTGCCACGGGGCTGTGTGCCACGAACATTCAGTACTTT; CDR3aa: CATGLCATNIQYF
j_gene: TRBJ2-2; abundance: .; d_gene: .; v_gene: TRBV11-2; CDR3nt: TGTGCCGCACGGGCAGGGAACACCGGGGCGCAGTTTTTT; CDR3aa: CAARAGNTGAQFF
j_gene: TRBJ2-5; abundance: .; d_gene: .; v_gene: TRBV10-3; CDR3nt: TGTGCTTGCACGCGGCCGGGGGGCGGGGGCCAAGAGACCCAGTACTTC; CDR3aa: CACTRPGGGGQETQYF
j_gene: TRBJ2-5; abundance: .; d_gene: .; v_gene: TRBV5-1; CDR3nt: TGCGCCAGCAGCTTGGAGGGCAGACAAGAGACCCAGTACTTC; CDR3aa: CASSLEGRQETQYF
j_gene: TRBJ2-3; abundance: .; d_gene: .; v_gene: TRBV7-2; CDR3nt: TGTGCCGGTCACAGGGCGGAGGCCCAGTATTTT; CDR3aa: CAGHRAEAQYF
j_gene: TRBJ2-2; abundance: .; d_gene: .; v_gene: TRBV7-2; CDR3nt: TGTGCCAGCAGCCTACCGGGCTCAGCGGGTAACACCGGGGAGCTGTTTTTT; CDR3aa: CASSLPGSAGNTGELFF
j_gene: TRBJ2-7; abundance: .; d_gene: .; v_gene: TRBV7-3; CDR3nt: TGTGCCAGCACGGTGAGCAGGAGCAAAAATACGCAGTACTTC; CDR3aa: CASTVSRSKNTQYF
j_gene: TRBJ2-3; abundance: large; d_gene: TRBD2; v_gene: TRBV6-4; CDR3nt: TGTGCCAGCGGTCCTAGAACGGGAGGGCCGTCGGATACGCAGTATTTT; CDR3aa: CASGPRTGGPSDTQYF
j_gene: TRBJ2-1; abundance: medium-sized; d_gene: TRBD1; v_gene: TRBV12-3/TRBV12-4; CDR3nt: TGTGCCAGCATCATAGGGGGCGGTGAGCAGTTCTTC; CDR3aa: CASIIGGGEQFF
j_gene: TRBJ2-3; abundance: .; d_gene: .; v_gene: TRBV6-1; CDR3nt: TGTGCCAGCCAACAGGGCCAAGGCTCCTATAATTCACCCCTCCACTTC; CDR3aa: CASQQGQGSYNSPLHF
j_gene: TRBJ2-1; abundance: .; d_gene: TRBD2; v_gene: TRBV7-2; CDR3nt: TGTGCCAGCAGCTCACGAGGGTTAGCGGGACGCGATGCGCAGTTCTTT; CDR3aa: CASSSRGLAGRDAQFF
j_gene: TRBJ1-2; abundance: few; d_gene: .; v_gene: TRBV7-6; CDR3nt: TGTGCCAGCAGCTTACGGGGCGGACTCAACTATGGCTACACCTTC; CDR3aa: CASSLRGGLNYGYTF
j_gene: TRBJ2-3; abundance: .; d_gene: .; v_gene: TRBV12-5; CDR3nt: TGTGCTAGTGGTTTGGAGGCTGTGAGCACCGGTACGCAGTATTTT; CDR3aa: CASGLEAVSTGTQYF
j_gene: TRBJ2-1; abundance: .; d_gene: .; v_gene: TRBV7-2; CDR3nt: TGTGCCAGCAGCTCGGGGAATTCCTACGAGGAGCAGTTTTTT; CDR3aa: CASSSGNSYEEQFF
j_gene: TRBJ2-7; abundance: large; d_gene: .; v_gene: TRBV11-1; CDR3nt: TGTGCCAGCAGCAATAACGTGGGCAACGAGCAGTACTTC; CDR3aa: CASSNNVGNEQYF
j_gene: TRBJ2-4; abundance: .; d_gene: .; v_gene: TRBV6-1; CDR3nt: TGTGCCAGGGGAGCCAAAGATACGCAGTACTTC; CDR3aa: CARGAKDTQYF
j_gene: TRBJ2-3; abundance: medium-sized; d_gene: TRBD2; v_gene: TRBV7-8; CDR3nt: TGTGCCAGCAGCCTCCAGACTAGCGGGGGCACAGATACGCAGTATTTT; CDR3aa: CASSLQTSGGTDTQYF
j_gene: TRBJ1-1; abundance: .; d_gene: TRBD1; v_gene: TRBV7-6; CDR3nt: TGTGCCAGCAGCAAGGGACAGCTAACCATGAACACTGAAGCTTTCTTT; CDR3aa: CASSKGQLTMNTEAFF
j_gene: TRBJ2-1; abundance: once; d_gene: TRBD2; v_gene: TRBV10-3; CDR3nt: TGTGCGGGGCTCGGGGGACTAGACCAAGAGATCCAGTTCTTC; CDR3aa: CAGLGGLDQEIQFF
j_gene: TRBJ2-1; abundance: .; d_gene: .; v_gene: TRBV20-1; CDR3nt: TGCAGTGCTCCCAAACCGGCACATTACAATGAGCAGTTCTTC; CDR3aa: CSAPKPAHYNEQFF
j_gene: TRBJ2-4; abundance: .; d_gene: .; v_gene: TRBV7-6; CDR3nt: TGTGCCAACAGCTCCCTGAGGGGAGCAGGGGAAGACAAAGACATTCAGTACTTC; CDR3aa: CANSSLRGAGEDKDIQYF
j_gene: TRBJ2-7; abundance: large; d_gene: TRBD1; v_gene: TRBV6-6; CDR3nt: TGTGCCAGCAGTACCACTTCAGGGGGAGACTACGAGCAGTACTTC; CDR3aa: CASSTTSGGDYEQYF
j_gene: TRBJ2-1; abundance: .; d_gene: TRBD1; v_gene: TRBV7-2; CDR3nt: TGTGCCAGCAGACTAGGACAGGGCAGTCATGAGCAGTTCTTC; CDR3aa: CASRLGQGSHEQFF
j_gene: TRBJ1-1; abundance: many; d_gene: .; v_gene: TRBV7-9; CDR3nt: TGTGCCAGCAGCTTATATAAGGGTGGCACTGAAGCTTTCTTT; CDR3aa: CASSLYKGGTEAFF
j_gene: TRBJ2-1; abundance: .; d_gene: TRBD2; v_gene: TRBV9; CDR3nt: TGTGCCAGCAGCCCGCGGGCTAGCGGGGGGGCCAATACGCAGTTCTTC; CDR3aa: CASSPRASGGANTQFF
j_gene: TRBJ2-3; abundance: once; d_gene: .; v_gene: TRBV28; CDR3nt: TGTGCCAGGAGTCCCAGGGTCGGAGACCCAGATACCCAGTACTTT; CDR3aa: CARSPRVGDPDTQYF
j_gene: TRBJ2-2; abundance: medium-sized; d_gene: .; v_gene: TRBV6-6; CDR3nt: TGTGCCAGCAGTTACCATCGACAAGACACCGGGGAGCTGTTTTTT; CDR3aa: CASSYHRQDTGELFF
j_gene: TRBJ2-3; abundance: .; d_gene: .; v_gene: TRBV28; CDR3nt: TGTGCCAGCAGTTTATGGGCTGAGGGGGGGAAGGGGGGCGGGGGCACAGATACGCAGTATTTC; CDR3aa: CASSLWAEGGKGGGGTDTQYF
j_gene: TRBJ2-3; abundance: .; d_gene: .; v_gene: TRBV12-3/TRBV12-4; CDR3nt: TGTGCCAGCAGGGTGGGGGGGGCTAAAGATATGCAGTATTTT; CDR3aa: CASRVGGAKDMQYF
j_gene: TRBJ2-3; abundance: once; d_gene: .; v_gene: TRBV6-2/TRBV6-3; CDR3nt: TGTGCCAGCAGTGTCACCGACACAGAGACGCAGTATTTT; CDR3aa: CASSVTDTETQYF
j_gene: TRBJ2-7; abundance: once; d_gene: .; v_gene: TRBV5-4; CDR3nt: TGTGCCAGCCGCGTGCATGGGTCCACTGCCACAGACACGCAGTACTTC; CDR3aa: CASRVHGSTATDTQYF
j_gene: TRBJ2-1; abundance: few; d_gene: TRBD2; v_gene: TRBV4-1; CDR3nt: TGCGCCAGCAGCCAGTCAGGCGGGAGAGGGTACAATGAGCAGTTCTTC; CDR3aa: CASSQSGGRGYNEQFF
j_gene: TRBJ2-2; abundance: .; d_gene: TRBD2; v_gene: TRBV7-2; CDR3nt: TGTGCCAGCAGCATAATAGCGGGAGCGGTCACCGGGGAGCTGTTTTTT; CDR3aa: CASSIIAGAVTGELFF
j_gene: TRBJ2-3; abundance: many; d_gene: .; v_gene: TRBV7-2; CDR3nt: TGTGCCAGCAGCCCATTCACAGATACGCAGTATTTT; CDR3aa: CASSPFTDTQYF
j_gene: TRBJ2-6; abundance: many; d_gene: .; v_gene: TRBV7-2; CDR3nt: TGTGCCAGCAGCTTCTTTGGGGCCAACGTCCTGACTTTC; CDR3aa: CASSFFGANVLTF
j_gene: TRBJ2-5; abundance: .; d_gene: .; v_gene: TRBV5-1; CDR3nt: TGCGCCGGGCGCCGGGGCCGTGGGCCAGAGACCCAGTACTTC; CDR3aa: CAGRRGRGPETQYF
j_gene: TRBJ2-7; abundance: .; d_gene: TRBD2; v_gene: TRBV27; CDR3nt: TGTGCCAGCAGTTCTCCCCAAACTAGCGGCTCCTACGAGCAGTACTTC; CDR3aa: CASSSPQTSGSYEQYF
j_gene: TRBJ2-1; abundance: many; d_gene: .; v_gene: TRBV7-6; CDR3nt: TGTGCCAGCAGCCCTTATGGCAACATCCAAGAGACCCAGTTCTTC; CDR3aa: CASSPYGNIQETQFF
j_gene: TRBJ2-4; abundance: .; d_gene: .; v_gene: TRBV12-3/TRBV12-4; CDR3nt: TGTGCCAGCACGGGGGTGGGTGCCGGAGATATTCAGTACTTC; CDR3aa: CASTGVGAGDIQYF
j_gene: TRBJ2-2; abundance: medium-sized; d_gene: TRBD2; v_gene: TRBV6-1; CDR3nt: TGTGCCAGCAGCTCGGGACTAGCGGGTGCCGGGGAGCTGTTTTTT; CDR3aa: CASSSGLAGAGELFF
j_gene: TRBJ2-4; abundance: once; d_gene: TRBD2; v_gene: TRBV7-6; CDR3nt: TGTGCCAGCAGCTCCGTGGAGGGCGGGGGGGGTGACAAAAACATCCAGTACTTC; CDR3aa: CASSSVEGGGGDKNIQYF
j_gene: TRBJ2-1; abundance: .; d_gene: TRBD2; v_gene: TRBV7-9; CDR3nt: TGTGCCAGCAGCTATCCGGGACTAGCGGGGGGTCCCCAAGAGACCCAGTTCTTC; CDR3aa: CASSYPGLAGGPQETQFF
j_gene: TRBJ1-5; abundance: .; d_gene: .; v_gene: TRBV27; CDR3nt: TGTGCCAGCAGTCCACGGGGCGGAGAGGAGCATTTT; CDR3aa: CASSPRGGEEHF
j_gene: TRBJ2-1; abundance: medium-sized; d_gene: .; v_gene: TRBV7-3; CDR3nt: TGTGCCAGCAGCTTAACGGCAGCAAGCTCCTACAATGAGCAGTTCTTC; CDR3aa: CASSLTAASSYNEQFF